These 10 T cell receptor beta chains came from one sample sequenced in a study of blood T cell repertoires in COVID-19. The repertoire was sequenced with immunoSEQ multiplex PCR; TCRdb's copy has only in-frame clones and lacks some. The sample lists about 12,000 clones; more than 65% were seen once. The sequencing sample was made of peripheral blood. These TCRs come from a man aged 60 to 69 with COVID-19, enrolled during active disease.

This clone was counted once. The J gene is TRBJ1-4, the V gene TRBV5-5; 9 positions match TRBD1. The CDR3 runs 16 residues. The germline gives CDR1 SGHKS, CDR2 YYEKEE (reference sequence). J gave up 6 bases and V 6 bases, and 12 bases lay outside the gene matches. CDR3 bases: TGTGCCAGCACCGCGGACAGGGGAGAATCCGATGAAAAACTGTTTTTT. The encoded protein is CASTADRGESDEKLFF.

V is TRBV24-1 and J is TRBJ1-2, with D maybe TRBD1 (6 bases). V dropped 4 bases and J dropped 9 bases, with 11 bases sitting between them. The CDR3 sequence is 12 residues long. Germline V gives CDR1 KGHDR, CDR2 SFDVKD. CDR3 region: CATSDHRESYTF. The CDR3 DNA follows: TGTGCCACCAGTGACCACAGGGAAAGCTACACCTTC.

V gene TRBV3-1 (or the pseudogene TRBV3-2) combines with J gene TRBJ2-1, with TRBD2 identical over 13 bases. V gave up 6 bases and J gave up 5 bases; unmatched junction bases: 4. The CDR3 has 15 amino acids. The germline V gene has CDR1 LGHDT and CDR2 YNNKEL (reference sequence). The CDR3: CASRRTSGGNNEQFF. CDR3 bases: TGTGCCAGCAGACGGACTAGCGGGGGTAACAATGAGCAGTTCTTC.

The chain carries TRBV15 and TRBJ2-7, with 11 bases matching TRBD1. The CDR3 is 14 amino acids. Germline CDR1 and CDR2: LNHNV and YYDKDF (reference sequence). V lost 5 bases to trimming and J lost 3 bases; unmatched junction nucleotides: 3. CDR3 sequence (DNA): TGTGCCACCAGCTGGGGACAGGGGGTCTACGAGCAGTACTTC. Translated, it gives CATSWGQGVYEQYF.

V usage is TRBV7-9 and J usage is TRBJ1-5; no clear D gene. The V gene lost 6 bases and the J gene lost 4 bases, with 7 bases spanning the gap. Germline V gene sequence: CDR1 SEHNR, CDR2 FQNEAQ (reference sequence). The CDR3 runs 12 residues. The CDR3 bases are TGTGCCAGCAGTGGAGGTAATCAGCCCCAGCATTTT. It yields the protein CASSGGNQPQHF.

By share, this clone counts as large (0.1 to 1%). The chain is built from TRBV7-6 and TRBJ2-3; 8 nucleotides agree with TRBD2. Germline V lookup: CDR1 SGHVS, CDR2 FNYEAQ. J lost 6 bases, V lost 1 base, and 9 bases had no gene match. The CDR3 runs 16 residues. CDR3 coding DNA: TGTGCCAGCAGCTTAGGGGCGGGGGGTTCGTCCGATACGCAGTATTTT. It translates to CASSLGAGGSSDTQYF.

This chain links TRBV7-9 with TRBJ2-5; 8 bases map to TRBD1. This CDR3 has 16 amino acids. In germline, CDR1 is SEHNR, CDR2 FQNEAQ (reference sequence). Trimming cost V 5 bases and J 4 bases; bases outside gene matches: 12. The chain's CDR3 is CASSAGTGRGGETQYF. CDR3 nucleotides: TGTGCCAGCAGCGCTGGGACAGGAAGAGGAGGAGAGACCCAGTACTTC.

The chain combines TRBV18 with TRBJ2-3; a possible D gene is TRBD1 (5 bases). The CDR3 loop spans 12 amino acids. Trimming cost V 7 bases and J 4 bases, with 9 bases left between them. CDR1 is KGHSH and CDR2 is LQKENI in the germline V gene. The CDR3 reads CASFGQPDTQYF. DNA for the CDR3: TGTGCCAGCTTCGGACAACCAGATACGCAGTATTTT.

V is TRBV3-1 (or the pseudogene TRBV3-2) and J is TRBJ2-5, with 10 bases matching TRBD2. Germline V gene sequence: CDR1 LGHDT, CDR2 YNNKEL (reference sequence). V trimming: 4 bases; J trimming: 3 bases; junction bases outside the gene matches: 17. This CDR3 contains 19 residues. In DNA form, the CDR3 reads TGTGCCAGCAGCCTTACTGACTGGACTAGCGGTCCCCGAAAAGAGACCCAGTACTTC. Amino acid sequence: CASSLTDWTSGPRKETQYF.

The chain uses TRBV2 and TRBJ1-3; no clear D gene. The CDR3 extends over 15 amino acids. CDR1 is SNHLY, CDR2 FYNNEI, per germline. Trimming took 6 bases from V and 0 from J, leaving 12 bases between them. Here the CDR3 DNA reads TGTGCCAGCAGAGCCCGACTGAGCTCTGGAAACACCATATATTTT. Protein sequence: CASRARLSSGNTIYF.